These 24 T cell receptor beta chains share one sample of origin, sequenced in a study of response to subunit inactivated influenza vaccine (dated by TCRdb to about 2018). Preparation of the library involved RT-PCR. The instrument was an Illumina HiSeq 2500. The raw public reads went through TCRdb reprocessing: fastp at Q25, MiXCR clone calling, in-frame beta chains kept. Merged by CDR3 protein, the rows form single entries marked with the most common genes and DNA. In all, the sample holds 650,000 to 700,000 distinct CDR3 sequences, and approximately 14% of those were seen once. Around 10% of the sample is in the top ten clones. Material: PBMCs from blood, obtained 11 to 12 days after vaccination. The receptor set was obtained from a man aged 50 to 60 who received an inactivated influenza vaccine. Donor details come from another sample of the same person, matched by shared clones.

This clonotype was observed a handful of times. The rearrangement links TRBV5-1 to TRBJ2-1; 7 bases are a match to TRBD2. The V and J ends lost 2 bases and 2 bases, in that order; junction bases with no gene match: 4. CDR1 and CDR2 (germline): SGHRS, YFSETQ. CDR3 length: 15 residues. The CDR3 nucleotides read TGCGCCAGCAGCTTAGCGGGGAGAGCCTACAATGAGCAGTTCTTC. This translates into CASSLAGRAYNEQFF.

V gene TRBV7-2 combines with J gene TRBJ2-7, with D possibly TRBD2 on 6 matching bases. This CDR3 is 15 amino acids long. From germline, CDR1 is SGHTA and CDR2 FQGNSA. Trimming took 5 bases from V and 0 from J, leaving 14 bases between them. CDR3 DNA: TGTGCCAGCAGCCGGAGGGGACTGAGCTCCTACGAGCAGTACTTC. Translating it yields CASSRRGLSSYEQYF.

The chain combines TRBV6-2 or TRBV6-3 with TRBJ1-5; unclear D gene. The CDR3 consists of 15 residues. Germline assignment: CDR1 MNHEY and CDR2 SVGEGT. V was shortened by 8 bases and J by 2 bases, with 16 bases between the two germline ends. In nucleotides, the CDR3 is TGTGCCAGCCATAACCGGGCCGTTCGCAATCAGCCCCAGCATTTT. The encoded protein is CASHNRAVRNQPQHF.

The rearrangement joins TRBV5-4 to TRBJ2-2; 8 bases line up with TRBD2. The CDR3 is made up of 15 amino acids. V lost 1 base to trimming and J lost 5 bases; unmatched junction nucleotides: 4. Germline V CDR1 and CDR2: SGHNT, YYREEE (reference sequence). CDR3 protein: CASSLTGRDTGELFF. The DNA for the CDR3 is TGTGCCAGCAGCTTGACCGGGAGGGATACCGGGGAGCTGTTTTTT.

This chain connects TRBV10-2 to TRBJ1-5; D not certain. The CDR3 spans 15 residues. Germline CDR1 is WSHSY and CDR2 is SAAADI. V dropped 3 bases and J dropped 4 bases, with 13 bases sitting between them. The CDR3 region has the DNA TGCGCCAGCAGTGAAGCTGGGATCGGGAATCAGCCCCAGCATTTT. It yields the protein CASSEAGIGNQPQHF.

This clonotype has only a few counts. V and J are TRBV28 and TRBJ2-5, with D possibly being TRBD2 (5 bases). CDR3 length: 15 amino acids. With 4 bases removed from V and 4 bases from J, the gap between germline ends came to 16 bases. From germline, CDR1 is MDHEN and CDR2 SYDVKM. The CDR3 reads CASSSSPYGRETQYF. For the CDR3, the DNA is TGTGCCAGCAGTTCTAGCCCCTATGGGAGAGAGACCCAGTACTTC.

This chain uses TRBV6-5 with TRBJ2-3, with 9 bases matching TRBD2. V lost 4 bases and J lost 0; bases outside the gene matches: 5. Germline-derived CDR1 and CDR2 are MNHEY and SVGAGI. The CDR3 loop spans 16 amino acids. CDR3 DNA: TGTGCCAGCAGTTTCACCAGCGGGGGGAGCACAGATACGCAGTATTTT. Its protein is CASSFTSGGSTDTQYF.

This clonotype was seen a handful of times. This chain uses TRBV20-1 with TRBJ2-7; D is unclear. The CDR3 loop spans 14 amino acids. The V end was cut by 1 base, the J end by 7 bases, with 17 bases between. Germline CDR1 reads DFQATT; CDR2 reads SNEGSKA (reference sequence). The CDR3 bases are TGCAGTGCTAGAGTCCCCGCGGATCTTGTTGAGCAGTACTTC. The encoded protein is CSARVPADLVEQYF.

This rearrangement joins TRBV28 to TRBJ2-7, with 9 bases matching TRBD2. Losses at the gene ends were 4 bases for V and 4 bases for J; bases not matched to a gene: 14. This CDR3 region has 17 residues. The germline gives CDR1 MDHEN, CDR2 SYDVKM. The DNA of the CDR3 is TGTGCCAGCAGTTCGCTTCTAGCGGGAAGGGTCATATACGAGCAGTACTTC. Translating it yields CASSSLLAGRVIYEQYF.

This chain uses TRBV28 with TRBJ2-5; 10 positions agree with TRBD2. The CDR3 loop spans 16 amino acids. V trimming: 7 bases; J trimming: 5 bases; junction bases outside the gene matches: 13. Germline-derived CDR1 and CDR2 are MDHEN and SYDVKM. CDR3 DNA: TGTGCCAGCACCCAGAGCGGGAGGGCCGTGAGTGAGACCCAGTACTTC. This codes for CASTQSGRAVSETQYF.

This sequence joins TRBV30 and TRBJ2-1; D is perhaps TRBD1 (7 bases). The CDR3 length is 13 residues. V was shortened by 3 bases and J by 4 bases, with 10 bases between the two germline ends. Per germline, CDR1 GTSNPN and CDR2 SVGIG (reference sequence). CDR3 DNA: TGTGCCTGGAGGGCAGGGGGGTACAATGAGCAGTTCTTC. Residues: CAWRAGGYNEQFF.

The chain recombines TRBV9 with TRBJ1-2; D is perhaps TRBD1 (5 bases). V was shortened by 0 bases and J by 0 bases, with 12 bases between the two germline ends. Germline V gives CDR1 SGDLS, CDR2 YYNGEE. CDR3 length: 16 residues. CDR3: CASSVDGGETNYGYTF. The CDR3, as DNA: TGTGCCAGCAGCGTAGATGGAGGGGAAACTAACTATGGCTACACCTTC.

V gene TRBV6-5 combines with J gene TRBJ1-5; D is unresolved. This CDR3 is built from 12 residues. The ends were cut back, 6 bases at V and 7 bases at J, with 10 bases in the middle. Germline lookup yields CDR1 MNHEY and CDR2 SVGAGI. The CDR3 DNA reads TGTGCCAGCAGGAGAGGCTCGCAGCCCCAGCATTTT. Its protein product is CASRRGSQPQHF.

The CDR3 loop is CSARDLGGSAPETQYF. DNA of the CDR3: TGCAGTGCTAGAGACCTTGGGGGGAGCGCTCCAGAGACCCAGTACTTC. The chain employs TRBV20-1 and TRBJ2-5; weak D call: TRBD2 (6 bases). Between the trimmed V and J ends, which lost 0 bases and 4 bases, there was a span of 18 bases. The CDR3 is made up of 16 amino acids. The germline gives CDR1 DFQATT, CDR2 SNEGSKA (reference sequence).

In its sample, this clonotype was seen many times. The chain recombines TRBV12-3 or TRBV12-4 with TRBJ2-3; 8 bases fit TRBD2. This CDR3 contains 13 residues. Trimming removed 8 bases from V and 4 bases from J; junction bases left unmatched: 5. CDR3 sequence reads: CASRKRESDTQYF. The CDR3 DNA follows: TGTGCCAGCCGAAAGCGGGAGTCAGATACGCAGTATTTT.

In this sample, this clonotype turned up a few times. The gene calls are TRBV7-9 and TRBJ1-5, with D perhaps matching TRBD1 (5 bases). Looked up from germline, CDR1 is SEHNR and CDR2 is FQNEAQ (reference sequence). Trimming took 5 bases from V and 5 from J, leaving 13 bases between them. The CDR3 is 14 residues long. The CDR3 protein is CASSPTGLDQPQHF. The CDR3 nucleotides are TGTGCCAGCAGCCCTACAGGACTCGATCAGCCCCAGCATTTT.

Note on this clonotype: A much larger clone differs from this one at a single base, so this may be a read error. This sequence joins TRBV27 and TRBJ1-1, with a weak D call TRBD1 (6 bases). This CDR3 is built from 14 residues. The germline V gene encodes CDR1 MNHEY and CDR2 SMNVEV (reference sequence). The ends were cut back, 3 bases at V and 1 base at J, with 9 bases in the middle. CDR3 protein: CASSFEGGNTEAFF. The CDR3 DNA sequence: TGTGCCAGCAGTTTCGAAGGGGGGAACACTGAAGCTTTCTTT.

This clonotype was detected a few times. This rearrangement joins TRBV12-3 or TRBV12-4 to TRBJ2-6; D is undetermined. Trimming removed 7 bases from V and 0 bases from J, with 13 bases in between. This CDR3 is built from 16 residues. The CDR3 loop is CASTYSGFSGANVLTF. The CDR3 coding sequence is TGTGCCAGCACCTATTCGGGTTTCTCTGGGGCCAACGTCCTGACTTTC.

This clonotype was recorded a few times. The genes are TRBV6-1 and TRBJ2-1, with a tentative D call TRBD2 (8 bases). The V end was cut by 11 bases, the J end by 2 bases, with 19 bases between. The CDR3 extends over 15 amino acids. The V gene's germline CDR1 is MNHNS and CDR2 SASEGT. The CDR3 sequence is CAADRAGGPYNEQFF. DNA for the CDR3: TGTGCCGCAGACAGGGCGGGGGGTCCCTACAATGAGCAGTTCTTC.

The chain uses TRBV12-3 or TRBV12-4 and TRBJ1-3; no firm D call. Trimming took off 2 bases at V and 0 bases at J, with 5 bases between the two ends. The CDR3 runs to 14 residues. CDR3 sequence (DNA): TGTGCCAGCAGTTTAAGGCACTCTGGAAACACCATATATTTT. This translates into CASSLRHSGNTIYF.

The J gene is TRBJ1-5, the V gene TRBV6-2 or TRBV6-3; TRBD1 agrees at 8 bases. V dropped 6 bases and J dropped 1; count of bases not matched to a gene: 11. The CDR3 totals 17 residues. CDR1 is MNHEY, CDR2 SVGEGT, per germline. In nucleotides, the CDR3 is TGTGCCAGCAGGAACACAGGGGGAACGAGCAGCAATCAGCCCCAGCATTTT. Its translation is CASRNTGGTSSNQPQHF.

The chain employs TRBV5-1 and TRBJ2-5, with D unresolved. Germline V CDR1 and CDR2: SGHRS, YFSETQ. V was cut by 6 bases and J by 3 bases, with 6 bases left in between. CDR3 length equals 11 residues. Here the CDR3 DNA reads TGCGCCAGCAAGGCCGAAGAGACCCAGTACTTC. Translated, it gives CASKAEETQYF.

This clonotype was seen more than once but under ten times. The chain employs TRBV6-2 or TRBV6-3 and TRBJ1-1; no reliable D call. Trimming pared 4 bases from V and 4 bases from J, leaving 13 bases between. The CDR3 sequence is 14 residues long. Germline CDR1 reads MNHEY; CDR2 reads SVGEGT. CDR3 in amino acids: CASSSEPRTTEAFF. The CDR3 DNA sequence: TGTGCCAGCAGTTCAGAACCGCGGACCACTGAAGCTTTCTTT.

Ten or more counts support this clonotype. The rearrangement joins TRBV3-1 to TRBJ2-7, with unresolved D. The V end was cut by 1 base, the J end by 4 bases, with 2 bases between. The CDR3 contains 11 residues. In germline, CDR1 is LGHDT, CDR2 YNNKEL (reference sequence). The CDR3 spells CASSQVYEQYF. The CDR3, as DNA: TGTGCCAGCAGCCAAGTGTACGAGCAGTACTTC.